The source of this T cell receptor beta chain is a study of blood T cells in healthy people across ages (dated by TCRdb to about 2015). Background on the whole study: In model experiments, template switching captured about one uniquely barcoded TCR beta cDNA molecule for every two T cells. To track age-related changes in TCR beta repertoire diversity, the study relied on deep sequencing normalized with unique cDNA molecular identifiers. Four age groups were formed from the donors: young (average approximately 15 years), middle-aged (approximately 41), aged (roughly 58) and long-lived (82). To avoid experimental bias, donors of different ages were distributed randomly across sequencing lanes. Two additional independent replicas of 1 million unique cDNA reads from the same blood draw were analyzed for two donors (one aged 18 to 29 and one aged 80 or older).

In regard to this clonotype: The antigen it binds to is not known. No per-base quality is available; no much larger clone lies one base away.

The donors were roughly 40 Caucasian individuals from Russia, aged 6 to 90 years, who were systemically healthy. Each donor gave ten milliliters of peripheral blood, collected into EDTA-treated Vacutainer tubes. Ficoll-Paque density-gradient centrifugation was used to isolate PBMCs, with at least 7 million obtained per sample. Trizol reagent was used to extract total RNA from PBMCs, with at least 5.5 micrograms per sample. Naive CD45RAhigh/CD27high T cell percentages were measured by flow cytometry on a PBMC aliquot from every donor. What the study reported, not specific to this receptor: Total diversity estimates from one million sequenced T cells were considered lower bounds and underestimates. Bulk unsorted PBMC profiling prevented conclusive comparison of naive and antigen-experienced compartments. The long-lived group showed more naive CD4+ T cells, fewer expanded clones and increased TCR diversity than the aged group, suggesting age selection. As age increased, observed TCR beta diversity per million T cells dropped in a roughly linear way, and a significant reduction was already evident by age about 36. A strong correlation was found between observed TCR beta diversity and the percentage of naive T cells measured by flow cytometry. The CMV infection status of donors was not known, potentially confounding age-related changes in expanded clonotypes.

Libraries were built with 5' RACE. Sequencing used an Illumina HiSeq 2500. A second PCR of about 6 to 12 cycles was run with a J-beta primer mix and a sample-barcoded 5' primer. A unique molecular identifier was introduced onto each TCR beta cDNA molecule by a template-switch 5' adaptor carrying 12 random nucleotides. Each sample yielded at least 2.5 million CDR3-containing paired-end reads. The Mint cDNA synthesis kit, primed by a TRBC-specific oligonucleotide, was used to synthesize first-strand cDNA from all RNA. Following uracil-DNA glycosylase treatment, a first 18-cycle PCR with universal primers M1SS and BC2_uni_R was performed on all cDNA. Concerning the study's data processing: For normalization, 1 million high-quality reads, each with a distinct molecular identifier, were randomly selected from each sample. Instead of being binned into consensus sequences, reads with shared molecular identifiers were discarded. MiTCR, with a Q25 quality threshold and the strictest error-elimination algorithm, was used for CDR3 identification, clonotype clustering and error correction. Lower-bound total TCR beta diversity was estimated with a nonparametric unseen species model using Euler transformation. In TCRdb, the public reads were trimmed at Q25 with fastp and aligned with MiXCR, with productive beta chains retained. Records with the same CDR3 protein are collapsed into one entry carrying the most frequent genes and DNA. The authors' filters were not applied to this entry. The sample table contains 1.6 million or so distinct CDR3 sequences; only one count was recorded for roughly a third of them. The ten most abundant clones make up approximately 11% of the sample.

The CDR3 covers 16 residues, taking in both the cysteine and the phenylalanine. The read is trimmed to its CDR3 DNA, 48 bases read in frame from base 1. Per the germline V gene (reference sequence), DFQATT is the CDR1 and SNEGSKA is the CDR2. Relative to germline, V is missing 0 bases and J is missing 5 bases, with 11 bases of the junction outside any gene match. The chain is encoded by TRBV20-1 joined to TRBJ2-3; 7 bases in between match TRBD2. This receptor was identified in a woman aged 25 to 39 in good health. Sequenced: blood. CDR3 reads: CSARDGGEGHGDTQYF. The bases read TGCAGTGCTAGAGATGGGGGGGAGGGCCATGGAGATACGCAGTATTTT.